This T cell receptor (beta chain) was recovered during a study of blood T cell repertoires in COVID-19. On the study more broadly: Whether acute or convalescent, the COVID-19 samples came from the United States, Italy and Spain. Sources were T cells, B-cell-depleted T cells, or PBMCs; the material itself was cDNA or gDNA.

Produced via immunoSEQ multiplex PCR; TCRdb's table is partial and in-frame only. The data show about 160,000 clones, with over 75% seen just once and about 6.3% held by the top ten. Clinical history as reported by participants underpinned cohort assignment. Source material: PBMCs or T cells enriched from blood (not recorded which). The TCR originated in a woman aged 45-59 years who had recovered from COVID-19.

The CDR3 loop reads CATSTRPAGDYGYTF. The CDR3 DNA sequence: TGTGCCACCAGCACCCGCCCCGCGGGGGACTATGGCTACACCTTC. The genes are TRBV15 and TRBJ1-2, with D possibly being TRBD1 (5 bases). This CDR3 spans 15 amino acids. Germline V CDR1 and CDR2: LNHNV, YYDKDF (reference sequence). V gave up 4 bases and J gave up 3 bases, with 15 bases separating them. Supplemented by reference TRBV15 and TRBJ1-2, the full variable domain reads DAMVIQNPRYQVTQFGKPVTLSCSQTLNHNVMYWYQQKSSQAPKLLFHYYDKDFNNEADTPDNFQSRRPNTSFCFLDIRSPGLGDTAMYLCATSTRPAGDYGYTFGSGTRLTVV.